The T cell receptor beta chain described here comes from a study of blood T cell repertoires in COVID-19. TCRdb keeps only in-frame clones here, not all; method: immunoSEQ multiplex PCR. The sample has under 500,000 clones, around 89% seen once; the top ten hold around 1.1%. J lost 4 bases, V lost 0 bases, and 10 bases had no gene match. The CDR3 extends over 17 amino acids. In germline, CDR1 is SGHRS, CDR2 YFSETQ. The sequenced sample was PBMCs or T cells enriched from blood (not recorded which). This TCR derives from a man under 40 who had recovered from COVID-19. The chain couples TRBV5-1 to TRBJ1-3, with 7 bases identical to TRBD1. CDR3 residues: CASSLETQGSWGNTIYF. CDR3 in DNA: TGCGCCAGCAGCTTGGAGACACAGGGGTCGTGGGGAAACACCATATATTTT.